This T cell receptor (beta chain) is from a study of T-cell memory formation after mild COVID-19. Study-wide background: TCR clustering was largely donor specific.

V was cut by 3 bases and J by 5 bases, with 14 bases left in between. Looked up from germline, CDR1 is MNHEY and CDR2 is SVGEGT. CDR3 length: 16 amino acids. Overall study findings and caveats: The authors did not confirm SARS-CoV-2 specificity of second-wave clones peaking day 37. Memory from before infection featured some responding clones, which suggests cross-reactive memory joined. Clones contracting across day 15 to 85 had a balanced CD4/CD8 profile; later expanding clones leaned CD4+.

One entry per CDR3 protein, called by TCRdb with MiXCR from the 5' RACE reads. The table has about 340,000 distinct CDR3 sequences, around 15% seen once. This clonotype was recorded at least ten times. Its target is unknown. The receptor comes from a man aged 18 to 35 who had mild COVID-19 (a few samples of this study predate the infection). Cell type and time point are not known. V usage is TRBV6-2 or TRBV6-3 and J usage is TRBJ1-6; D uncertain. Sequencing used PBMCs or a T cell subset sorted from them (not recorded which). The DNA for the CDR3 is TGTGCCAGCAGTTATCGGAGACCTGGGAATAATTCACCCCTCCACTTT. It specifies CASSYRRPGNNSPLHF.